This T cell receptor (beta chain) was sequenced during a study of T-cell reconstitution after alpha-beta-depleted transplantation in children. This clonotype was counted only a few times. Unique molecular identifiers were used to barcode this TCRbeta library. TCRdb used MiXCR to reprocess the PCR reads, holding one entry per CDR3 protein. The data contain a few hundred thousand distinct CDR3 sequences, about 8.8% of them singletons. V lost 3 bases and J lost 6, with 4 bases in between. CDR1 is SNHLY, CDR2 FYNNEI, per germline. The CDR3 spans 11 residues. The V call is TRBV2, the J call TRBJ2-3; no firm D call. Specimen: PBMCs from the stem cell graft donor, collected from the stem cell graft. The source is a human donor who donated a stem cell graft to a child with SCID. The CDR3, as DNA: TGTGCCAGCAGTGAGATGGATACGCAGTATTTT. Amino acid sequence: CASSEMDTQYF.